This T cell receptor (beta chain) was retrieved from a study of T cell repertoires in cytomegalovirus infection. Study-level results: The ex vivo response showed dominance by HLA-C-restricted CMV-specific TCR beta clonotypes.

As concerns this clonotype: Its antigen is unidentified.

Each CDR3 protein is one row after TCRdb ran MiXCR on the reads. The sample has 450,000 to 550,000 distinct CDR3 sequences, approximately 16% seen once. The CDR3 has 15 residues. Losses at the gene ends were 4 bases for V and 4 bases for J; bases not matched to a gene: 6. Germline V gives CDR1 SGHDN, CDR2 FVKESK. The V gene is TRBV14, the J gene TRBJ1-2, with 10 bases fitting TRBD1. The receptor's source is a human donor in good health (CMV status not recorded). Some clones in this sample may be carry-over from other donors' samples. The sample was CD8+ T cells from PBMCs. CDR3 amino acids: CASSRDRGLTYGYTF. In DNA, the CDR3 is TGTGCCAGCAGCCGAGACAGGGGGCTTACCTATGGCTACACCTTC.